This T cell receptor (beta chain) was profiled in a study of cytomegalovirus exposure and HLA in healthy donors. The study's findings and limits: Segments of the TCR beta V type were, in most cases, productive about 87% or about 30% of the time in an earlier analysis.

PCR primers comprised 60 Vbeta and 13 Jbeta primers. Only in-frame clones appear in the TCRdb table, and some are missing; sequencing was by immunoSEQ multiplex PCR. The data hold about 120,000 clones, with around three quarters observed a single time. There are 15 residues in the CDR3. Germline CDR1 is GTSNPN and CDR2 is SVGIG (reference sequence). Trimming took 5 bases from V and 8 from J; bases not matched to a gene: 10. As for this clone: The antigen remains undetermined.

The sample comprised PBMCs. This TCR was sampled from a female donor in good health and CMV-seronegative. V and J are TRBV30 and TRBJ2-1; 12 nucleotides agree with TRBD2. The CDR3 sequence is CAWVPGLAGKDEQFF. CDR3 bases: TGTGCCTGGGTGCCGGGACTAGCGGGCAAGGATGAGCAGTTCTTC.